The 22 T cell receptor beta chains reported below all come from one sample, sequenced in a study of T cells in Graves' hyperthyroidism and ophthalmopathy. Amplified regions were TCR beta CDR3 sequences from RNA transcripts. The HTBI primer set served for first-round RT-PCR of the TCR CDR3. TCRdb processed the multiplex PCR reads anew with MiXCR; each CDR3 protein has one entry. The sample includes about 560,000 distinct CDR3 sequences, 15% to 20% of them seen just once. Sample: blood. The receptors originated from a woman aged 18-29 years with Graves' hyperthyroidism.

This chain's CDR3 is CASSSSDRAATNEKLFF. As DNA, the CDR3 is TGTGCCAGCAGCTCTTCGGACAGAGCCGCAACTAATGAAAAACTGTTTTTT. The genes are TRBV7-9 and TRBJ1-4; D may be TRBD1 (6 bases). From germline, CDR1 is SEHNR and CDR2 FQNEAQ (reference sequence). This CDR3 has 17 amino acids. V shed 4 bases and J shed 0 bases, with 15 bases lying between them.

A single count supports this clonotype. In DNA, the CDR3 is TGCAGTGCTAGTTCGTCCGGGTCCTATAATTCACCCCTCCACTTT. Its protein is CSASSSGSYNSPLHF. This chain links TRBV20-1 with TRBJ1-6; unclear D gene. The CDR3 has 15 residues. V lost 3 bases and J 1 base, leaving 10 bases between the germline ends. Germline lookup yields CDR1 DFQATT and CDR2 SNEGSKA (reference sequence).

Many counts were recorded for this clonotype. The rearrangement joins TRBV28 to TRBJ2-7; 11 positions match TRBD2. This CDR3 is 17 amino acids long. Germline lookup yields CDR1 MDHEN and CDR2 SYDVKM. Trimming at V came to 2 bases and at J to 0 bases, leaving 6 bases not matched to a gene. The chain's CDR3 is CASSLPLAGASSYEQYF. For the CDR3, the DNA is TGTGCCAGCAGTTTACCACTAGCGGGGGCGAGCTCCTACGAGCAGTACTTC.

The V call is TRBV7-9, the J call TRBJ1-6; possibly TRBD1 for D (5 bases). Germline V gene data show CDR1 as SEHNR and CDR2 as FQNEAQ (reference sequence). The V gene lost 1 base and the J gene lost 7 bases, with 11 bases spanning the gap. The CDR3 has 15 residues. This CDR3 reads CASSLVAGPNSPLHF. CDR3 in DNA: TGTGCCAGCAGCTTAGTTGCAGGGCCAAATTCACCCCTCCACTTT.

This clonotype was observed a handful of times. In nucleotides, the CDR3 is TGTGCCAGCAGCGTAGCTTCGCGGGGGGGCCAAGAGACCCAGTACTTC. Translated: CASSVASRGGQETQYF. The V gene is TRBV9, the J gene TRBJ2-5; TRBD2 matches 9 bases. Germline CDR1 and CDR2: SGDLS and YYNGEE. V was clipped by 0 bases and J by 1 base; unmatched bases: 4. The CDR3 contains 16 residues. Combining the CDR3 with reference TRBV9 and TRBJ2-5 gives the whole variable domain DSGVTQTPKHLITATGQRVTLRCSPRSGDLSVYWYQQSLDQGLQFLIQYYNGEERAKGNILERFSAQQFPDLHSELNLSSLELGDSALYFCASSVASRGGQETQYFGPGTRLLVL.

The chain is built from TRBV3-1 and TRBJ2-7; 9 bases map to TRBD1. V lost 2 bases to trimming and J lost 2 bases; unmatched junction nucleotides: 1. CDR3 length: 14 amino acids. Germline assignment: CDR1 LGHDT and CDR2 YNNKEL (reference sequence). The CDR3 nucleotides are TGTGCCAGCAGCCAACGGACAGGGGCCTACGAGCAGTACTTC. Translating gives CASSQRTGAYEQYF.

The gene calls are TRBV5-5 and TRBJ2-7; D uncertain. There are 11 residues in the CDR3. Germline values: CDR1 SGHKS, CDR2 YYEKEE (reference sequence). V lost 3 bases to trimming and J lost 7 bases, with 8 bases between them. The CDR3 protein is CASSWEVEQYF. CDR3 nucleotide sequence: TGTGCCAGCAGCTGGGAAGTGGAGCAGTACTTC.

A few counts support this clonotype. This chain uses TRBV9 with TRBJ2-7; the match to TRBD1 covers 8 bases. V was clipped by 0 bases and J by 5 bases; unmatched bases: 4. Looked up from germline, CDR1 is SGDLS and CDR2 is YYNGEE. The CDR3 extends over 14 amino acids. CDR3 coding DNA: TGTGCCAGCAGCGTAGGCTGGACAGGGAACGAGCAGTACTTC. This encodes CASSVGWTGNEQYF.

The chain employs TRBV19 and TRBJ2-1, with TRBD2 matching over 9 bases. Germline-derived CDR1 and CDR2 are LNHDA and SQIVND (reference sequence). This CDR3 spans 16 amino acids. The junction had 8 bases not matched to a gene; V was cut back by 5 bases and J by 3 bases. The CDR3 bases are TGTGCCAGTAGTCCAAGGGGACTAGCCCACTACAATGAGCAGTTCTTC. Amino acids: CASSPRGLAHYNEQFF. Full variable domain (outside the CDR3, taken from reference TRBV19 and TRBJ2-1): DGGITQSPKYLFRKEGQNVTLSCEQNLNHDAMYWYRQDPGQGLRLIYYSQIVNDFQKGDIAEGYSVSREKKESFPLTVTSAQKNPTAFYLCASSPRGLAHYNEQFFGPGTRLTVL.

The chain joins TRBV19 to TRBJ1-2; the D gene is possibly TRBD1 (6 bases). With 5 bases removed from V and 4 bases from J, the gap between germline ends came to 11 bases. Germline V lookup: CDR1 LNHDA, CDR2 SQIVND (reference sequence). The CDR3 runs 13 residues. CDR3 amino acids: CASSPRDTYGYTF. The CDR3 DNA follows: TGTGCCAGTAGTCCTCGGGACACCTATGGCTACACCTTC. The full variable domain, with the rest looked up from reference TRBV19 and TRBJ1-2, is DGGITQSPKYLFRKEGQNVTLSCEQNLNHDAMYWYRQDPGQGLRLIYYSQIVNDFQKGDIAEGYSVSREKKESFPLTVTSAQKNPTAFYLCASSPRDTYGYTFGSGTRLTVV.

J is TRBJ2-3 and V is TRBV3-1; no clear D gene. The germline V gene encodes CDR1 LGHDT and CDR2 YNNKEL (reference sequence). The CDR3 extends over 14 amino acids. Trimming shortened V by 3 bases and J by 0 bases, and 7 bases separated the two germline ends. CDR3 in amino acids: CASSQILSTDTQYF. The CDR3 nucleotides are TGTGCCAGCAGCCAGATCCTTAGCACAGATACGCAGTATTTT.

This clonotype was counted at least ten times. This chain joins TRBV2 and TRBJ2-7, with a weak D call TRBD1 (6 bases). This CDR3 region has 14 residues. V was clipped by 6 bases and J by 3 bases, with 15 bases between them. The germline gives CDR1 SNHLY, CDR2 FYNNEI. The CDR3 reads CASRTGTLLYEQYF. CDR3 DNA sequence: TGTGCCAGCAGGACCGGGACACTTCTCTACGAGCAGTACTTC.

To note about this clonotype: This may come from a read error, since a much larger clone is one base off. The chain's CDR3 is CTSSLVGGSSYNEQFF. The CDR3 DNA reads TGTACCAGCAGTTTGGTAGGCGGAAGCTCCTACAATGAGCAGTTCTTC. The V and J genes are TRBV12-3 or TRBV12-4 and TRBJ2-1; no reliable D call. The CDR3 totals 16 residues.

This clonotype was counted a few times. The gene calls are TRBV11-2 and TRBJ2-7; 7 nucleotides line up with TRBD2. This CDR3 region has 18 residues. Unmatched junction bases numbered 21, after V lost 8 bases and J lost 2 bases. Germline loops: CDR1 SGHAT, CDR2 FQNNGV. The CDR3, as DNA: TGTGCCAGCTCACCGGGTTCTAGTGGCGGGGGAAGACCCTACGAGCAGTACTTC. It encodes CASSPGSSGGGRPYEQYF.

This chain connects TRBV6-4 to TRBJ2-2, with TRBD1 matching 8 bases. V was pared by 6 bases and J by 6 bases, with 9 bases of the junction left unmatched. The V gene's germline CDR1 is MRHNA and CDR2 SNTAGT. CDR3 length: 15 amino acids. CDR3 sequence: CASSPGQGEPGELFF. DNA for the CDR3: TGTGCCAGCAGCCCCGGACAGGGTGAACCCGGGGAGCTGTTTTTT.

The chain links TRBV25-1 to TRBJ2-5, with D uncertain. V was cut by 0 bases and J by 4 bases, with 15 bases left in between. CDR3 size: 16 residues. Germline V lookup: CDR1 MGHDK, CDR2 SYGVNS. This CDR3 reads CASSEYIGPSVETQYF. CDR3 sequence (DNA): TGTGCCAGCAGTGAATATATCGGTCCGAGCGTAGAGACCCAGTACTTC. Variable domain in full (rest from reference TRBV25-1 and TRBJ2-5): EADIYQTPRYLVIGTGKKITLECSQTMGHDKMYWYQQDPGMELHLIHYSYGVNSTEKGDLSSESTVSRIRTEHFPLTLESARPSHTSQYLCASSEYIGPSVETQYFGPGTRLLVL.

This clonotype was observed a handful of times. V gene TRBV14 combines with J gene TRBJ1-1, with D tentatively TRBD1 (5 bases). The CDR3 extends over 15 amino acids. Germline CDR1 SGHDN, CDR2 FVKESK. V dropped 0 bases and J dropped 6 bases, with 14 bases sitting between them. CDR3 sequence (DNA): TGTGCCAGCAGCCAAGATCTGCGGGACTACGCTGAAGCTTTCTTT. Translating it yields CASSQDLRDYAEAFF. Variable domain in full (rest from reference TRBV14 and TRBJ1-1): EAGVTQFPSHSVIEKGQTVTLRCDPISGHDNLYWYRRVMGKEIKFLLHFVKESKQDESGMPNNRFLAERTGGTYSTLKVQPAELEDSGVYFCASSQDLRDYAEAFFGQGTRLTVV.

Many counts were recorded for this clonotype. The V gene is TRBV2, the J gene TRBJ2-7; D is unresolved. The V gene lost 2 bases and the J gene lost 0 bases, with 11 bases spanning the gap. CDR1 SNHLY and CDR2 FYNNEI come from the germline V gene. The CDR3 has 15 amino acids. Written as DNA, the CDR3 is TGTGCCAGCAGTGAATGGCAGAACCTCTCCTACGAGCAGTACTTC. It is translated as CASSEWQNLSYEQYF.

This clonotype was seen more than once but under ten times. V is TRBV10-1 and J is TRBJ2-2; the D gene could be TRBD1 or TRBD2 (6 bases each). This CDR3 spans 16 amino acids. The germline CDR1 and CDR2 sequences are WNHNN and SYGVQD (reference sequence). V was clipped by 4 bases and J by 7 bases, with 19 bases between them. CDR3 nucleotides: TGCGCCAGCAGTGGGACTTGGGGGGCGGACGTCGGGGAGCTGTTTTTT. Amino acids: CASSGTWGADVGELFF.

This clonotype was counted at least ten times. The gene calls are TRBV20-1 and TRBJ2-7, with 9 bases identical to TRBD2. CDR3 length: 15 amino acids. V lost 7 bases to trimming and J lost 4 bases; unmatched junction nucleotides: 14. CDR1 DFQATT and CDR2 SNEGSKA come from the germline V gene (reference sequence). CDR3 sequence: CSGRLAELYGYEQYF. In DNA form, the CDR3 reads TGCAGTGGAAGACTAGCGGAGCTTTACGGGTACGAGCAGTACTTC.

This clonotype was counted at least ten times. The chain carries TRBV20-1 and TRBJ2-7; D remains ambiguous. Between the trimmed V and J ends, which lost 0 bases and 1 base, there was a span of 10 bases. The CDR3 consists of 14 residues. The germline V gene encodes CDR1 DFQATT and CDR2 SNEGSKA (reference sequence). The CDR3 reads CSARDRVLSYEQYF. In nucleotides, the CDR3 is TGCAGTGCTAGAGATAGAGTCCTTTCCTACGAGCAGTACTTC.

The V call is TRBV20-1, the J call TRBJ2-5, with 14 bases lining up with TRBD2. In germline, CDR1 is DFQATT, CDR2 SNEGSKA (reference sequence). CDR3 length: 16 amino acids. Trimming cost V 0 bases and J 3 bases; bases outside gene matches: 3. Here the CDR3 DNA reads TGCAGTGCTAGAGAGGGGACTAGCGGGAGAAAAGAGACCCAGTACTTC. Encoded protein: CSAREGTSGRKETQYF.